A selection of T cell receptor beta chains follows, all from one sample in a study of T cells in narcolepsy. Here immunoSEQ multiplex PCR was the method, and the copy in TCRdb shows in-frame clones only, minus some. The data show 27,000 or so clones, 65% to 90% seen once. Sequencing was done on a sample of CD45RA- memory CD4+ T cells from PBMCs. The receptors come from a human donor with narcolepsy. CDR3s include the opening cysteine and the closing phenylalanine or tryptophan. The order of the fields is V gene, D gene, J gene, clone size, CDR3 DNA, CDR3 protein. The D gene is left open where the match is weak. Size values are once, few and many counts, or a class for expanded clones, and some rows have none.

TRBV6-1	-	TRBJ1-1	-	TGTGCCATCAAAACAACGGGGAACACTGAAGCTTTCTTT	CAIKTTGNTEAFF
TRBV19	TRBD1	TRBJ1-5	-	TGTGCCAGTAGCGTACAGGGGCAGGGGGATCAGCCCCAGCATTTT	CASSVQGQGDQPQHF
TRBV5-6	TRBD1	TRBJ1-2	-	TGTGCCAGCAGCTTGGGAAGGGGGCGCCCGACCTATGGCTACACCTTC	CASSLGRGRPTYGYTF
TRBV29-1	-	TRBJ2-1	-	TGCAGCGTTATGATACTGTATGAGCAGTTCTTC	CSVMILYEQFF
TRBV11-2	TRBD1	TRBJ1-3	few	TGTGCCAGCAGCTTAGCCTGGGACAGTCGAAACACCATATATTTT	CASSLAWDSRNTIYF
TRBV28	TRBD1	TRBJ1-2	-	TGTGCCAGCAGAAGACCGGGACAGGGGGACGGCTACACCTTC	CASRRPGQGDGYTF
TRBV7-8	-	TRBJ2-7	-	TGTGCCAGCAGCTTACCCTCCTACGAGCAGTACTTC	CASSLPSYEQYF
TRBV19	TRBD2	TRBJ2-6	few	TGTGCCAGTAGTCTACCTAGCGGACTTGGGGCCAACGTCCTGACTTTC	CASSLPSGLGANVLTF
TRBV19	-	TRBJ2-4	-	TGTGCCAGTAGTATGCAGTTTTCATCAAACATTCAGTACTTC	CASSMQFSSNIQYF
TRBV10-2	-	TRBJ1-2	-	TGCGCCAGCAGTTTTACAGGATCTAACTATGGCTACACCTTC	CASSFTGSNYGYTF
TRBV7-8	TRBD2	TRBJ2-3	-	TGTGCCACCTCACGGGCTAGCGGGGACACAGATACGCAGTATTTT	CATSRASGDTDTQYF
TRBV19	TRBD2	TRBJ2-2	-	TGTGCCAGTAGTATAGCTGCGGGAGGGTCTTTGACCGGGGAGCTGTTTTTT	CASSIAAGGSLTGELFF
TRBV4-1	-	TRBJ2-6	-	TGCGCCAGCAGCCTTTCTGGGGCCAACGTCCTGACTTTC	CASSLSGANVLTF
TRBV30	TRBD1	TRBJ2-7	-	TGTGCCGGGAGGTTCAGGGGGCCCGTCTACGAGCAGTACTTC	CAGRFRGPVYEQYF
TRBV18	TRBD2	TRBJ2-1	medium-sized	TGTGCCAGCTCACCCCTAGCGGGGGGTTACAATGAGCAGTTCTTC	CASSPLAGGYNEQFF
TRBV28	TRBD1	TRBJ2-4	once	TGTGCCAGCAGCCCCGACAGGGGGTCTGTGCGTAACCCCGAACTAGCCAAAAACATTCAGTACTTC	CASSPDRGSVRNPELAKNIQYF
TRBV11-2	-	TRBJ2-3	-	TGTGCCAGCAGCTTGGCGTCGAGGGCAGATACGCAGTATTTT	CASSLASRADTQYF
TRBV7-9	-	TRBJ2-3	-	TGTGCCAGCAGCTTGACTAGTCCAGATACGCAGTATTTT	CASSLTSPDTQYF
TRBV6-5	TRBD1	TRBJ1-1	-	TGTGCCAGCAGTTCGACAGGGGATGGGGTGAACACTGAAGCTTTCTTT	CASSSTGDGVNTEAFF
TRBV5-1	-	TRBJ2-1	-	TGCGCCAGCAGGGCCGGGACAAATAATGAGCAGTTCTTC	CASRAGTNNEQFF
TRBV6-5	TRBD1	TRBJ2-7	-	TGTGCCAGCAGTTACCTGGGGACAGCTGGCTACGAGCAGTACTTC	CASSYLGTAGYEQYF
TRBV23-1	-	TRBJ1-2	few	TGCGCCAGCAGTCCTACGGGGGGGAATGTCTATGGCTACACCTTC	CASSPTGGNVYGYTF
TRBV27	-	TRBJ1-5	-	TGTGCCAGCATCTTAAAGGGGAGCAATCAGCCCCAGCATTTT	CASILKGSNQPQHF
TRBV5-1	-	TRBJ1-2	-	TGCGCCAGCAGCGGACAGAGCTACTATGGCTACACCTTC	CASSGQSYYGYTF
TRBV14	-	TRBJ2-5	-	TGTGCCAGCAGCCAAACCGGGGGGCTGGAGACCCAGTACTTC	CASSQTGGLETQYF
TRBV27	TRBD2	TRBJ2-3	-	TGTGCCAGCAGTTTAAAGTGGACTAGCGGGAGGCTCACAGATACGCAGTATTTT	CASSLKWTSGRLTDTQYF
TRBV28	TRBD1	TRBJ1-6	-	TGTGCCAGCTGTTCCGGGACAGGGGGTTCACCCCTCCACTTT	CASCSGTGGSPLHF
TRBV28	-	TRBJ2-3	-	TGTGCCAGCAGTCCAGTCGACTCACACATCCAGCCAGATACGCAGTATTTT	CASSPVDSHIQPDTQYF
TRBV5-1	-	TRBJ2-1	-	TGCGCCAGCCATCACCCTTGGGGCAATGAGCAGTTCTTC	CASHHPWGNEQFF
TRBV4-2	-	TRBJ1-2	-	TGTGCCAGCAGCCAAGATGCAGGGAAAAACTATGGCTACACCTTC	CASSQDAGKNYGYTF
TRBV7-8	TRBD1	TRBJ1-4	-	TGTGCCAGCAGCCCGGCGGGGTTGGTCGGGGGACAGGAAAAACTGTTTTTT	CASSPAGLVGGQEKLFF
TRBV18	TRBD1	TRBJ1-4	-	TGTGCCAGCTCACCACCCTGGGACAGGGGACGGGAAAAACTGTTTTTT	CASSPPWDRGREKLFF
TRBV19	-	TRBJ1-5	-	TGTGCCAGTACCCTATCGGCCAGCAATCAGCCCCAGCATTTT	CASTLSASNQPQHF
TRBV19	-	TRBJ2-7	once	TGTGCCAGTAGGCCCGCCGGGACCCGGACAAGCCGATACGAGCAGTACTTC	CASRPAGTRTSRYEQYF
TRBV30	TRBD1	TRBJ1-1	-	TGTGCCTGGAGCCCCGGGACAGTGTTTTCTGAAGCTTTCTTT	CAWSPGTVFSEAFF
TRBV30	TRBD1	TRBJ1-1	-	TGTGCCTGGAGTCCTGAGGACAGGGGAACTGAAGCTTTCTTT	CAWSPEDRGTEAFF
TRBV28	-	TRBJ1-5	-	TGTGCCAGCAAAGAGGCGAACCAGCCCCAGCATTTT	CASKEANQPQHF
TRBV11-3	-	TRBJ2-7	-	TGTGCCAGCAGCCCCCGGGACGGTAGCTCCTACGAGCAGTACTTC	CASSPRDGSSYEQYF
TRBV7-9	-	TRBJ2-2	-	TGTGCCAGCAGCTTACTAGCGACGAACACCGGGGAGCTGTTTTTT	CASSLLATNTGELFF
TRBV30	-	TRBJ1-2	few	TGTGCCTGGAGTGATACAGGGAACTATGGCTACACCTTC	CAWSDTGNYGYTF
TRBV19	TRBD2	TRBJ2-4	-	TGTGCCAGTAGTATGGGACTAGCGGGAGGGCCGGGTATGGCCAAAAACATTCAGTACTTC	CASSMGLAGGPGMAKNIQYF
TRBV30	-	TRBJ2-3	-	TGTGCCTGGAGTCAGGGGCAAGGCACAGATACGCAGTATTTT	CAWSQGQGTDTQYF
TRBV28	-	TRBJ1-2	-	TGTGCCAGCAGTTCAGGGGCTTATGGCTACACCTTC	CASSSGAYGYTF
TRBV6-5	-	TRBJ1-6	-	TGTGCCAGCAGTGATCTCGACGGTTCACCCCTCCACTTT	CASSDLDGSPLHF
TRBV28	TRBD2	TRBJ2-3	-	TGTGCCAGCAGTCGGACTAGCGGGTACACAGATACGCAGTATTTT	CASSRTSGYTDTQYF
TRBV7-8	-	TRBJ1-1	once	TGTGCCAGCAGCAGGGACCTGGTTTCAGACACTGAAGCTTTCTTT	CASSRDLVSDTEAFF
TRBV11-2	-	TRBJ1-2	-	TGTGCCAGCAGACAGGGAGAGTCCAACTATGGCTACACCTTC	CASRQGESNYGYTF
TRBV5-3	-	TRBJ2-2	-	TGTGCCAGAAGCTCTGCGGGGGAGCTGTTTTTT	CARSSAGELFF
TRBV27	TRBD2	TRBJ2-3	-	TGTGCCAGCAGTTTACTGCTAGCGGGAGGAACGGTGGATACGCAGTATTTT	CASSLLLAGGTVDTQYF
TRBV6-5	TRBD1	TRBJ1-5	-	TGTGCCAGCAGTTACGACGGGACAGCCAATCAGCCCCAGCATTTT	CASSYDGTANQPQHF